The rows below give T cell receptor beta chains drawn from one sample of a study of T cells in Graves' hyperthyroidism and ophthalmopathy. TCRdb re-analysed the multiplex PCR reads in MiXCR, keeping a single row per CDR3 protein. The data contain about 400,000 distinct CDR3 sequences, approximately 15% of them singletons. The sample comprised blood. The receptors derive from a woman aged 18-35 years with Graves' hyperthyroidism. The conserved cysteine and the conserved F or W are not part of the CDR3 here. Each record gives: J gene, V gene, CDR3 protein.

J: TRBJ1-2
V: TRBV10-3
CDR3: AISESVSRGDGYT

J: TRBJ1-2
V: TRBV5-1
CDR3: ASSLAWWGSNYGYT

J: TRBJ1-2
V: TRBV28
CDR3: ASSPGGRNDYT

J: TRBJ1-1
V: TRBV12-3/TRBV12-4
CDR3: ASSLLGTGDPNTEAF

J: TRBJ2-2
V: TRBV15
CDR3: ATSSWDLTTGELF

J: TRBJ1-1
V: TRBV6-5
CDR3: ASSYSAGTPLTAF

J: TRBJ1-1
V: TRBV14
CDR3: ASSQAGSGGTEAF

J: TRBJ1-5
V: TRBV19
CDR3: ASRWTGVGWNQPQH

J: TRBJ2-3
V: TRBV6-2/TRBV6-3
CDR3: ASSFSGVSTDTQY

J: TRBJ2-2
V: TRBV6-2/TRBV6-3
CDR3: ASSYGTSNTGELF

J: TRBJ2-1
V: TRBV6-2/TRBV6-3
CDR3: ASSYPGRSPQF

J: TRBJ2-5
V: TRBV25-1
CDR3: ASSEWVGRSETQY

J: TRBJ1-6
V: TRBV18
CDR3: ASSPREGNSPLH

J: TRBJ2-7
V: TRBV7-6
CDR3: ASSPGAGEEQY

J: TRBJ2-1
V: TRBV24-1
CDR3: ATSVYRGDGYNEQF

J: TRBJ1-5
V: TRBV6-1
CDR3: AAARVPNQPQH

J: TRBJ2-2
V: TRBV20-1
CDR3: SARHRSPTGELF

J: TRBJ1-1
V: TRBV7-2
CDR3: ASTSGGQTNTEAF

J: TRBJ1-1
V: TRBV10-3
CDR3: AIRQDRTSTEAF

J: TRBJ2-5
V: TRBV19
CDR3: ASRKGTSGGQETQY

J: TRBJ1-4
V: TRBV10-3
CDR3: AISQQSTNEKLF

J: TRBJ2-7
V: TRBV24-1
CDR3: ATPRQKQYYEQY

J: TRBJ2-3
V: TRBV10-3
CDR3: AISGGPSGSITDTQY

J: TRBJ2-7
V: TRBV6-2/TRBV6-3
CDR3: ASSYSPYEQY

J: TRBJ1-5
V: TRBV12-3/TRBV12-4
CDR3: ASSTVGVGQPQH

J: TRBJ1-2
V: TRBV13
CDR3: ASSPDGHGTTYGYT

J: TRBJ2-2
V: TRBV4-1
CDR3: ASSRTTGGPNTGELF

J: TRBJ2-5
V: TRBV6-1
CDR3: ASSDPDRDQETQY

J: TRBJ2-2
V: TRBV9
CDR3: ASSPLGDSNTGELF

J: TRBJ2-7
V: TRBV6-6
CDR3: ASSYGTSAYEQY

J: TRBJ2-1
V: TRBV24-1
CDR3: ATSALIGTRDNEQF

J: TRBJ2-7
V: TRBV7-2
CDR3: ASSHARREQY

J: TRBJ1-1
V: TRBV20-1
CDR3: SANDLSRTRNTEAF

J: TRBJ2-2
V: TRBV12-3/TRBV12-4
CDR3: ASSQGLAGANGELF

J: TRBJ2-3
V: TRBV2
CDR3: ASTSGSGTQY

J: TRBJ2-1
V: TRBV24-1
CDR3: ATSDSPGLAGSIATYNEQF

J: TRBJ1-4
V: TRBV20-1
CDR3: SARDRVGGEKLF

J: TRBJ2-7
V: TRBV4-1
CDR3: ASSQVSTSGTYEQY

J: TRBJ1-5
V: TRBV6-1
CDR3: ASSDRDRGRDQPQH

J: TRBJ2-1
V: TRBV5-6
CDR3: ASTRQLSYNEQF

J: TRBJ2-7
V: TRBV5-1
CDR3: ASSLERPYEQY

J: TRBJ1-2
V: TRBV5-1
CDR3: ASSLDIQGPAINYGYT

J: TRBJ2-1
V: TRBV6-1
CDR3: ASRQTSAYNEQF

J: TRBJ2-1
V: TRBV4-1
CDR3: ASSQPGGPYNEQF

J: TRBJ1-1
V: TRBV12-3/TRBV12-4
CDR3: ASSPWDSPNTEAF

J: TRBJ2-5
V: TRBV11-2
CDR3: ASSPWDRGIGETQY

J: TRBJ1-1
V: TRBV6-1
CDR3: ASSYGGTGNAVGPEAF

J: TRBJ2-1
V: TRBV11-1
CDR3: ASSSRDGHYNEQF

J: TRBJ2-7
V: TRBV28
CDR3: ASHGRQREASYEQY

J: TRBJ1-6
V: TRBV12-3/TRBV12-4
CDR3: ASSTGQGIAPLH

J: TRBJ2-2
V: TRBV18
CDR3: ASSPGQGANTGELF

J: TRBJ2-1
V: TRBV12-3/TRBV12-4
CDR3: ASSWASGGGNEQF